The sequence of this T cell receptor (beta chain) was determined in a study of blood T cell repertoires in COVID-19. About the research overall: From T cells, B-cell-depleted T cells, or PBMCs came the material, which was cDNA or gDNA.

Membership in each cohort depended on participant-reported clinical history. This CDR3 contains 18 residues. Germline loops: CDR1 SNHLY, CDR2 FYNNEI. The V gene lost 2 bases and the J gene lost 0 bases, with 14 bases spanning the gap. TCRdb keeps only in-frame clones here, not all; method: immunoSEQ multiplex PCR. Here the sample spans hundreds of thousands of clones, around 87% being singletons. The sequencing input was PBMCs or T cells enriched from blood (not recorded which). V gene TRBV2 combines with J gene TRBJ1-6, with D maybe TRBD1 (5 bases). The clonotype originates from a woman aged 25-40 years with acute COVID-19. Here the CDR3 reads CASSEWRGGSSYNSPLHF. Here the CDR3 DNA reads TGTGCCAGCAGTGAATGGCGGGGGGGTAGCTCCTATAATTCACCCCTCCACTTT.